This entry lists 16 T cell receptor beta chains sequenced from one sample in a study of OX40 agonist ivuxolimab in advanced cancers. This table comes from immunoSEQ multiplex PCR, and its TCRdb copy is limited to in-frame clones, with some not included. The table shows about 36,000 clones, with around nine tenths occurring only once. The input for sequencing was CD4+ or CD8+ T cells sorted from blood, taken in a trial of the OX40 agonist ivuxolimab. The receptors derive from an adult with an advanced solid tumor such as melanoma, head and neck, liver or kidney cancer.

The gene calls are TRBV2 and TRBJ2-3, with 9 bases that match TRBD2. CDR3 length: 16 amino acids. CDR1 is SNHLY, CDR2 FYNNEI, per germline. With 6 bases clipped from V and 0 bases from J, the junction kept 7 bases outside the gene matches. The CDR3 nucleotides are TGTGCCAGCAGACCTCGGACTAGCGCTAGCACAGATACGCAGTATTTT. Translating it yields CASRPRTSASTDTQYF.

The genes are TRBV2 and TRBJ2-7, with 9 bases that match TRBD1. The germline gives CDR1 SNHLY, CDR2 FYNNEI. The length of the CDR3 is 14 residues. Losses at the gene ends were 10 bases for V and 4 bases for J; bases not matched to a gene: 11. CDR3 in DNA: TGTGCCATGCTCTTGGGGACAGGGAGGTACGAGCAGTACTTC. This translates into CAMLLGTGRYEQYF.

This CDR3 is CASINTGGVTEAFF. CDR3 bases: TGTGCCAGCATCAACACAGGGGGCGTCACTGAAGCTTTCTTT. V and J are TRBV7-9 and TRBJ1-1, with 9 nucleotides matching TRBD1. CDR3 length: 14 amino acids. Looked up from germline, CDR1 is SEHNR and CDR2 is FQNEAQ (reference sequence). Germline trimming cut 7 bases from V and 4 bases from J; bases unmatched to any gene: 7.

This sequence joins TRBV7-6 and TRBJ1-1; D is unresolved. Germline V CDR1 and CDR2: SGHVS, FNYEAQ. Trimming took off 2 bases at V and 2 bases at J, with 12 bases between the two ends. The CDR3 is 15 amino acids. This chain's CDR3 is CASSLSPGTNTEAFF. The CDR3 DNA reads as TGTGCCAGCAGCTTAAGTCCAGGCACCAACACTGAAGCTTTCTTT. The full variable domain, in which reference TRBV7-6 and TRBJ1-1 provide the parts outside the CDR3, is GAGVSQSPRYKVTKRGQDVALRCDPISGHVSLYWYRQALGQGPEFLTYFNYEAQQDKSGLPNDRFSAERPEGSISTLTIQRTEQRDSAMYRCASSLSPGTNTEAFFGQGTRLTVV.

CDR3 coding DNA: TGTGCCAGCAGCGTAGGGGGGACTGGAAACACCATATATTTT. Amino acids: CASSVGGTGNTIYF. The V and J genes are TRBV9 and TRBJ1-3; possible D gene TRBD1, 5 bases. Trimming shortened V by 0 bases and J by 2 bases, and 6 bases separated the two germline ends. The CDR3 has 14 amino acids. Germline V CDR1 and CDR2: SGDLS, YYNGEE.

DNA of the CDR3: TGTGCCAGCATAACCGGCGGGGGAGCTAATGAAAAACTGTTTTTT. It specifies CASITGGGANEKLFF. The chain carries TRBV7-9 and TRBJ1-4; D perhaps matches TRBD1 (5 bases). Trimming removed 7 bases at V and 3 bases at J, with 15 bases between. The germline V gene encodes CDR1 SEHNR and CDR2 FQNEAQ (reference sequence). The CDR3 is made up of 15 amino acids.

The chain has TRBV10-3 and TRBJ2-3; weak D call: TRBD2 (6 bases). Germline V CDR1 and CDR2: ENHRY, SYGVKD. V lost 6 bases to trimming and J lost 2 bases, with 9 bases between them. The length of the CDR3 is 13 residues. The DNA for the CDR3 is TGTGCCATCAGACCGGGACTCACAGATACGCAGTATTTT. It codes for CAIRPGLTDTQYF.

The gene calls are TRBV4-2 and TRBJ1-4; possibly TRBD1 for D (5 bases). Germline CDR1 is LGHNA and CDR2 is YNFKEQ. The CDR3 loop spans 15 amino acids. V was clipped by 4 bases and J by 7 bases, with 16 bases between them. The DNA of the CDR3 is TGTGCCAGCAGCCCGCCTGATGGGGGAAGTGAAAAACTGTTTTTT. This sequence encodes CASSPPDGGSEKLFF.

The chain couples TRBV15 to TRBJ2-3; 7 nucleotides match TRBD2. Germline values: CDR1 LNHNV, CDR2 YYDKDF (reference sequence). This CDR3 spans 16 amino acids. V dropped 3 bases and J dropped 6; count of bases not matched to a gene: 12. The CDR3 spells CATSSPGEGWGDTQYF. CDR3 coding DNA: TGTGCCACCAGCAGCCCGGGGGAGGGGTGGGGGGATACGCAGTATTTT.

The J gene is TRBJ2-1, the V gene TRBV11-3, with D possibly being TRBD1 (6 bases). The CDR3 extends over 15 amino acids. V was cut by 5 bases and J by 5 bases, with 16 bases left in between. The germline CDR1 and CDR2 sequences are SGHNT and YENEEA. The chain's CDR3 is CASSPYPGQNNEQFF. The CDR3 bases are TGTGCCAGCAGCCCATACCCTGGACAGAACAATGAGCAGTTCTTC. The full variable domain, in which reference TRBV11-3 and TRBJ2-1 provide the parts outside the CDR3, is EAGVVQSPRYKIIEKKQPVAFWCNPISGHNTLYWYLQNLGQGPELLIRYENEEAVDDSQLPKDRFSAERLKGVDSTLKIQPAELGDSAVYLCASSPYPGQNNEQFFGPGTRLTVL.

The CDR3 is CASTHGGTDTQYF. In nucleotides, the CDR3 is TGTGCCAGCACCCATGGTGGCACAGATACGCAGTATTTT. The J gene is TRBJ2-3, the V gene TRBV6-5; D unclear. Trimming removed 7 bases from V and 1 base from J, with 9 bases in between. Germline-derived CDR1 and CDR2 are MNHEY and SVGAGI. The CDR3 runs 13 residues.

The V call is TRBV9, the J call TRBJ2-7; the D is unclear. This CDR3 spans 16 amino acids. The ends were cut back, 0 bases at V and 0 bases at J, with 13 bases in the middle. Germline CDR1 and CDR2: SGDLS and YYNGEE. The CDR3 here is CASSVATSGDSYEQYF. In DNA form, the CDR3 reads TGTGCCAGCAGCGTAGCTACTTCGGGTGACTCCTACGAGCAGTACTTC. The whole variable domain, remainder taken from reference TRBV9 and TRBJ2-7, is DSGVTQTPKHLITATGQRVTLRCSPRSGDLSVYWYQQSLDQGLQFLIQYYNGEERAKGNILERFSAQQFPDLHSELNLSSLELGDSALYFCASSVATSGDSYEQYFGPGTRLTVT.

The CDR3 is CSVGQESEQYF. The CDR3 region has the DNA TGCAGCGTTGGACAGGAATCCGAGCAGTACTTC. The chain employs TRBV29-1 and TRBJ2-7, with D perhaps matching TRBD1 (6 bases). The CDR3 sequence is 11 residues long. Between the trimmed V and J ends, which lost 4 bases and 6 bases, there was a span of 10 bases. CDR1 SQVTM and CDR2 ANQGSEA come from the germline V gene.

V and J are TRBV4-1 and TRBJ1-6; 8 nucleotides agree with TRBD1. Unmatched junction bases numbered 7, after V lost 8 bases and J lost 7 bases. CDR3 length: 14 amino acids. CDR1 and CDR2 (germline): MGHRA, YSYEKL. CDR3 in amino acids: CASAEDRVNSPLHF. The CDR3 DNA reads TGCGCCAGCGCCGAGGACAGGGTCAATTCACCCCTCCACTTT.

The rearrangement joins TRBV6-4 to TRBJ2-1; 12 bases are shared with TRBD2. The CDR3 covers 16 residues. The V gene end was trimmed by 2 bases and the J gene end by 8 bases; junction bases not matched to a gene: 7. Germline CDR1 MRHNA, CDR2 SNTAGT. The CDR3 here is CASSDGLAGGPYEQFF. The CDR3 nucleotides read TGTGCCAGCAGTGACGGGCTAGCGGGAGGGCCTTATGAGCAGTTCTTC.

The chain couples TRBV9 to TRBJ1-5, with no clear D. Germline CDR1 and CDR2: SGDLS and YYNGEE. V lost 3 bases to trimming and J lost 6 bases, with 13 bases between them. The CDR3 has 14 amino acids. CDR3 sequence reads: CASSAAEWVQPQHF. The CDR3 DNA sequence: TGTGCCAGCAGCGCCGCCGAGTGGGTTCAGCCCCAGCATTTT.